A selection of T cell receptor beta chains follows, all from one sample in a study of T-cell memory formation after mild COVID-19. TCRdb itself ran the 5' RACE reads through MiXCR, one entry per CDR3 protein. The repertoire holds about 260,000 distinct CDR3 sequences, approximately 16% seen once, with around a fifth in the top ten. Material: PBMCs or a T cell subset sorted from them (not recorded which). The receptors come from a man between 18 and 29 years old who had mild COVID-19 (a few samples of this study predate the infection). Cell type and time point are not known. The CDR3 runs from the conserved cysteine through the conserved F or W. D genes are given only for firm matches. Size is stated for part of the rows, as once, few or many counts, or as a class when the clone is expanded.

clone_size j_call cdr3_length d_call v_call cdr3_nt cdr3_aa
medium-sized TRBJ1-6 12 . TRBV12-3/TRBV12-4 TGTGCCAGCAGTAACCCACCCGCACCCCTCCACTTT CASSNPPAPLHF
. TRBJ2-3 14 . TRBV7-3 TGTGCCAGCAGCTTGTCTGCTTTAGCAGATACGCAGTATTTT CASSLSALADTQYF
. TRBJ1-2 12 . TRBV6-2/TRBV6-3 TGTGCCAGCAGTTACTCTCGGCGGGGCTACACCTTC CASSYSRRGYTF
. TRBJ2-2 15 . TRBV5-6 TGTGCCAGCAGCTTGTTAGGACGGCGATCCGGGGAGCTGTTTTTT CASSLLGRRSGELFF
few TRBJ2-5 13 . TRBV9 TGTGCCAGCAGCGCGACCGTACAAGAGACCCAGTACTTC CASSATVQETQYF
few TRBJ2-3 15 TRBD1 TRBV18 TGTGCCAGCTCACAGAGACAGGGGCGCACAGATACGCAGTATTTT CASSQRQGRTDTQYF
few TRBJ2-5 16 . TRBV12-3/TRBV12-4 TGTGCCAGCAGTTTTAGCTCCGGCGGGTACCAAGAGACCCAGTACTTC CASSFSSGGYQETQYF
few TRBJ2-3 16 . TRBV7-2 TGTGCCAGCAGCCTCTCCTACCGTCGGAACACAGATACGCAGTATTTT CASSLSYRRNTDTQYF
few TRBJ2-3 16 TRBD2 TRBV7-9 TGTGCCAGCAGCTTAGATGGTAGCGGGTTCACAGATACGCAGTATTTT CASSLDGSGFTDTQYF
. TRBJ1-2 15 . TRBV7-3 TGTGCCAGCAGCCCGAGCGCGGGCAACGGCTATGGCTACACCTTC CASSPSAGNGYGYTF
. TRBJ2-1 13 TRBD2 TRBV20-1 TGCAGTGCTAGAGAAGCGGGGGGCAATGAGCAGTTCTTC CSAREAGGNEQFF
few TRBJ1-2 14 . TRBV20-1 TGCAGTGCTAGAGCCCCCAACGGGGAAGGCGGCTACACCTTC CSARAPNGEGGYTF
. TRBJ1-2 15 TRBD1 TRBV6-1 TGTGCCAGCAGTGAGCACCTGACAGGGCAAGTTAGCTACACCTTC CASSEHLTGQVSYTF
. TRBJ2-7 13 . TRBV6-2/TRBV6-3 TGTGCCAGCAGTACCGGGACTCCCTCCGGGCAGTACTTC CASSTGTPSGQYF
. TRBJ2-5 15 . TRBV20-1 TGCAGTGCGCGTAACAGGGTTGAGGCCCGGGAGACCCAGTACTTC CSARNRVEARETQYF
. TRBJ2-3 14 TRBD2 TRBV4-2 TGTGCCAGCAGCCCCCGGACTAGTCTCGATACGCAGTATTTT CASSPRTSLDTQYF
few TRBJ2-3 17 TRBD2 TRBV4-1 TGCGCCAGCAGCCAAGGTAGAGGACTAGGGGAAACAGATACGCAGTATTTT CASSQGRGLGETDTQYF
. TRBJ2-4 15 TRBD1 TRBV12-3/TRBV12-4 TGTGCCAGCAGGTCCACAGGGGGAGCCAAAAACATTCAGTACTTC CASRSTGGAKNIQYF
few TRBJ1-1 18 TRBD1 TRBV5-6 TGTGCCAGCAGCTTGGGGGCGGGACAGGGGGCCGTTAACACTGAAGCTTTCTTT CASSLGAGQGAVNTEAFF